This TCR beta chain was sequenced for a study of blood T cell repertoires in COVID-19. About the study: Samples representing acute and convalescent COVID-19 were sourced from the United States, Italy and Spain.

The repertoire was sequenced with immunoSEQ multiplex PCR; TCRdb's copy has only in-frame clones and lacks some. Among 95,000 to 110,000 clones listed, about 86% were seen once. This clone came up once. The V gene's germline CDR1 is SEHNR and CDR2 FQNEAQ (reference sequence). This CDR3 comprises 15 residues. The trim removed 5 bases at V and 4 bases at J, leaving 6 bases unmatched. The receptor was derived from a human donor in a cohort sampled during active COVID-19. This chain uses TRBV7-9 with TRBJ2-7, with TRBD1 matching over 12 bases. The specimen was peripheral blood. The CDR3 here is CASSRGQGARYEQYF. The CDR3 DNA sequence: TGTGCCAGCAGCCGGGGACAGGGGGCAAGATACGAGCAGTACTTC.